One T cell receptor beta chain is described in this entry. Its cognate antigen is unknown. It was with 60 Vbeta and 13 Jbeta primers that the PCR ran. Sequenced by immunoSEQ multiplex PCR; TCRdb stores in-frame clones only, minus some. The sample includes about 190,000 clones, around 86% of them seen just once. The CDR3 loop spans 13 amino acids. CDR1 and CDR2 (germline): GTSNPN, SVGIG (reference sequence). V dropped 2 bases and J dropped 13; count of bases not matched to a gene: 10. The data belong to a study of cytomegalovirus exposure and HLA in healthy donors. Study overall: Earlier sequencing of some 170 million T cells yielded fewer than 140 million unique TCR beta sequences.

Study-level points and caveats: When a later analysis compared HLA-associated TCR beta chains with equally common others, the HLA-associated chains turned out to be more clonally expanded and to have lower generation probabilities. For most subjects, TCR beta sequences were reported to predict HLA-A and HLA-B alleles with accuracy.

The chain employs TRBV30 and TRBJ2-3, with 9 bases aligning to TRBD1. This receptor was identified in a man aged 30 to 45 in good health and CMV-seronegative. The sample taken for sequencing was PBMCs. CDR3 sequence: CAWSLARGTGKYF. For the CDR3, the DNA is TGTGCCTGGAGTCTAGCCCGCGGGACAGGGAAGTATTTT.